Listed here are 27 T cell receptor beta chains from one sample, sequenced in a study of blood T cell repertoires in COVID-19. Measured with immunoSEQ multiplex PCR; TCRdb has only the in-frame clones, and not every one. The sample has roughly 240,000 clones; about 91% are singletons. The sample taken for sequencing was PBMCs or T cells enriched from blood (not recorded which). The receptors originated from a middle-aged woman with acute COVID-19.

The DNA for the CDR3 is TGTGCCAGCAGCTTACTCGTACCCGGGACAGGGGCTGGAAACACCATATATTTT. Translated: CASSLLVPGTGAGNTIYF. The chain links TRBV7-6 to TRBJ1-3; 10 bases match TRBD1. V shed 2 bases and J 2 bases; nucleotides not matched to a gene: 9. Germline CDR1 SGHVS, CDR2 FNYEAQ. CDR3 length: 18 amino acids.

This rearrangement joins TRBV19 to TRBJ1-2; D may be TRBD1 (6 bases). V lost 0 bases and J 3 bases, leaving 11 bases between the germline ends. Germline CDR1 reads LNHDA; CDR2 reads SQIVND (reference sequence). The CDR3 contains 15 residues. CDR3 region: CASSIDPGAYYGYTF. The CDR3 nucleotides are TGTGCCAGTAGTATAGATCCAGGGGCGTACTATGGCTACACCTTC.

This sequence joins TRBV5-5 and TRBJ1-5; TRBD1 agrees at 9 bases. With V trimmed by 5 bases and J by 4 bases, 19 bases remained unmatched. CDR3 length: 19 residues. Germline assignment: CDR1 SGHKS and CDR2 YYEKEE (reference sequence). The CDR3 loop reads CASSRGNRGRSEANQPQHF. The CDR3 coding sequence is TGTGCCAGCAGTCGTGGGAACAGGGGGCGATCGGAGGCAAATCAGCCCCAGCATTTT. Full variable domain (missing parts from reference TRBV5-5 and TRBJ1-5): DAGVTQSPTHLIKTRGQQVTLRCSPISGHKSVSWYQQVLGQGPQFIFQYYEKEERGRGNFPDRFSARQFPNYSSELNVNALLLGDSALYLCASSRGNRGRSEANQPQHFGDGTRLSIL.

CDR3 bases: TGTGCCAGCAGTACATCCACAGGGGACAATCAGCCCCAGCATTTT. Protein sequence: CASSTSTGDNQPQHF. This chain connects TRBV28 to TRBJ1-5; 7 nucleotides match TRBD1. V trimming: 5 bases; J trimming: 3 bases; junction bases outside the gene matches: 7. The CDR3 totals 15 residues. Germline V gene data show CDR1 as MDHEN and CDR2 as SYDVKM.

The chain combines TRBV25-1 with TRBJ2-3, with 8 bases identical to TRBD1. This CDR3 spans 15 amino acids. Germline values: CDR1 MGHDK, CDR2 SYGVNS. J was trimmed by 3 bases and V by 4 bases; bases with no gene match: 6. The CDR3: CASSAQGALTDTQYF. The DNA for the CDR3 is TGTGCCAGCAGTGCGCAGGGGGCTCTAACAGATACGCAGTATTTT.

The V and J genes are TRBV9 and TRBJ1-1; unclear D gene. The CDR3 has 13 amino acids. Germline V gene lookup returns CDR1 SGDLS and CDR2 YYNGEE. The germline V and J ends were trimmed by 0 bases and 8 bases, with 11 bases remaining between them. The CDR3 DNA reads as TGTGCCAGCAGCGTAGGTCCGGAGCGGGAAGCTTTCTTT. It specifies CASSVGPEREAFF.

This sequence joins TRBV7-2 and TRBJ1-2, with 7 bases aligning to TRBD1. CDR3 length: 17 residues. Trimming at V came to 3 bases and at J to 2 bases, leaving 12 bases not matched to a gene. Germline values: CDR1 SGHTA, CDR2 FQGNSA. CDR3 in DNA: TGTGCCAGCAGCTTGAGGCGAGGGGGCGCGAGAAACTATGGCTACACCTTC. Translated: CASSLRRGGARNYGYTF.

This chain uses TRBV10-3 with TRBJ2-2; 8 nucleotides match TRBD1. Germline CDR1 reads ENHRY; CDR2 reads SYGVKD. V was pared by 5 bases and J by 3 bases, with 5 bases of the junction left unmatched. This CDR3 comprises 15 residues. CDR3 residues: CAISRTGFDTGELFF. Here the CDR3 DNA reads TGTGCCATCAGTAGGACAGGGTTCGACACCGGGGAGCTGTTTTTT.

V is TRBV19 and J is TRBJ2-3; 9 nucleotides agree with TRBD1. J lost 3 bases, V lost 4 bases, and 5 bases had no gene match. From germline, CDR1 is LNHDA and CDR2 SQIVND (reference sequence). This CDR3 has 15 amino acids. CDR3 coding DNA: TGTGCCAGTAGTACCACAGGGGGCGCTACAGATACGCAGTATTTT. This sequence encodes CASSTTGGATDTQYF.

V is TRBV7-9 and J is TRBJ2-7, with 11 nucleotides matching TRBD1. CDR1 is SEHNR and CDR2 is FQNEAQ in the germline V gene (reference sequence). CDR3 size: 15 residues. V lost 5 bases, J lost 5 bases, and 8 bases stayed unmatched. As DNA, the CDR3 is TGTGCCAGCAGCCCCCCGGGACAGGGGGTGAACGAGCAGTACTTC. It translates to CASSPPGQGVNEQYF.

The genes are TRBV18 and TRBJ2-4; 8 bases fit TRBD1. V lost 4 bases, J lost 7 bases, and 9 bases stayed unmatched. Germline loops: CDR1 KGHSH, CDR2 LQKENI. The CDR3 extends over 15 amino acids. CDR3 sequence reads: CASSRTDRGGNIQYF. The DNA of the CDR3 is TGTGCCAGCTCACGAACAGACAGGGGTGGGAACATTCAGTACTTC. Full variable domain (missing parts from reference TRBV18 and TRBJ2-4): NAGVMQNPRHLVRRRGQEARLRCSPMKGHSHVYWYRQLPEEGLKFMVYLQKENIIDESGMPKERFSAEFPKEGPSILRIQQVVRGDSAAYFCASSRTDRGGNIQYFGAGTRLSVL.

The chain has TRBV9 and TRBJ2-1, with unresolved D. Looked up from germline, CDR1 is SGDLS and CDR2 is YYNGEE. The V end was cut by 0 bases, the J end by 7 bases, with 8 bases between. The CDR3 runs to 13 residues. This CDR3 is CASSVGPWNEQFF. The CDR3 nucleotides are TGTGCCAGCAGCGTAGGGCCGTGGAATGAGCAGTTCTTC.

The chain recombines TRBV7-9 with TRBJ2-7, with TRBD1 matching over 10 bases. The CDR3 totals 16 residues. Germline lookup yields CDR1 SEHNR and CDR2 FQNEAQ (reference sequence). Trimming took 5 bases from V and 6 from J; bases not matched to a gene: 13. The CDR3 DNA reads as TGTGCCAGCAGCATAACCACGGGACAGGGGATATCCGAGCAGTACTTC. It encodes CASSITTGQGISEQYF.

This chain links TRBV5-1 with TRBJ2-1; TRBD2 matches 8 bases. The V gene end was trimmed by 5 bases and the J gene end by 0 bases; junction bases not matched to a gene: 7. Germline-derived CDR1 and CDR2 are SGHRS and YFSETQ. The CDR3 is 16 residues long. CDR3 DNA: TGCGCCAGCAGTAATTGGGGACTAGACTCCTACAATGAGCAGTTCTTC. Protein product: CASSNWGLDSYNEQFF. Supplemented by reference TRBV5-1 and TRBJ2-1, the full variable domain reads KAGVTQTPRYLIKTRGQQVTLSCSPISGHRSVSWYQQTPGQGLQFLFEYFSETQRNKGNFPGRFSGRQFSNSRSEMNVSTLELGDSALYLCASSNWGLDSYNEQFFGPGTRLTVL.

J is TRBJ2-3 and V is TRBV6-2 or TRBV6-3, with D perhaps TRBD2 (6 bases). V dropped 5 bases and J dropped 5 bases, with 11 bases sitting between them. The CDR3 is 13 residues long. Germline values: CDR1 MNHEY, CDR2 SVGEGT. The CDR3 loop is CASSKAGGDTQYF. For the CDR3, the DNA is TGTGCCAGCAGTAAAGCGGGTGGAGATACGCAGTATTTT.

The genes are TRBV10-2 and TRBJ2-7; a possible D gene is TRBD2 (6 bases). Germline V gene lookup returns CDR1 WSHSY and CDR2 SAAADI. The CDR3 covers 16 residues. V shed 4 bases and J shed 0 bases, with 16 bases lying between them. As DNA, the CDR3 is TGCGCCAGCAGTGGGACGGGACTTAAAAGCTCCTACGAGCAGTACTTC. Protein: CASSGTGLKSSYEQYF.

This chain uses TRBV6-5 with TRBJ2-1, with D possibly TRBD2 on 5 matching bases. Germline V gene data show CDR1 as MNHEY and CDR2 as SVGAGI. CDR3 length: 10 residues. The CDR3 DNA is TGTGCGTCGGGGTACAATGAGCAGTTCTTC. Translating it yields CASGYNEQFF.

The chain links TRBV2 to TRBJ1-5; 7 bases align to TRBD1. V lost 4 bases, J lost 5 bases, and 2 bases stayed unmatched. The CDR3 runs 13 residues. Germline CDR1 and CDR2: SNHLY and FYNNEI. The DNA for the CDR3 is TGTGCCAGCAGTGGGACAGGTTATCAGCCCCAGCATTTT. Its protein is CASSGTGYQPQHF.

The gene calls are TRBV5-1 and TRBJ1-6; TRBD1 is a possible D gene (5 bases). The CDR3 is made up of 15 amino acids. Germline lookup yields CDR1 SGHRS and CDR2 YFSETQ. V gave up 4 bases and J gave up 8 bases, with 16 bases separating them. The DNA for the CDR3 is TGCGCCAGCAGCCGGGGACTAGACGGCTATTCACCCCTCCACTTT. This sequence encodes CASSRGLDGYSPLHF.

There are a few counts of this clone. The J gene is TRBJ1-5, the V gene TRBV12-5; 10 bases are a match to TRBD1. There are 18 residues in the CDR3. Germline V gives CDR1 LGHNT, CDR2 FRNRAP. V dropped 1 base and J dropped 1; count of bases not matched to a gene: 7. CDR3: CASGLARDRGRSNQPQHF. In nucleotides, the CDR3 is TGTGCTAGTGGTTTGGCCAGGGACAGGGGACGGAGCAATCAGCCCCAGCATTTT.

The chain employs TRBV9 and TRBJ2-7; 12 bases match TRBD2. The germline V gene encodes CDR1 SGDLS and CDR2 YYNGEE. The CDR3 contains 17 residues. J lost 1 base, V lost 4 bases, and 9 bases had no gene match. The CDR3 nucleotides are TGTGCCAGCAGCCCTACTAGCGGGAGGCGCGATTCCTACGAGCAGTACGTC. It codes for CASSPTSGRRDSYEQYV.

In the case of this clone: This same CDR3 is encoded by further DNA sequences in the sample. V gene TRBV7-2 combines with J gene TRBJ2-3; TRBD2 aligns across 7 bases. This CDR3 region has 16 residues. V shed 1 base, J shed 1 base, and the junction held 5 bases outside the gene matches. CDR1 SGHTA and CDR2 FQGNSA come from the germline V gene. The CDR3 reads CASSLVPRGGTDTQYF. The CDR3 coding sequence is TGTGCCAGCAGCTTAGTTCCCCGGGGGGGCACAGATACGCAGTATTTT. The full variable domain, in which reference TRBV7-2 and TRBJ2-3 provide the parts outside the CDR3, is GAGVSQSPSNKVTEKGKDVELRCDPISGHTALYWYRQSLGQGLEFLIYFQGNSAPDKSGLPSDRFSAERTGGSVSTLTIQRTQQEDSAVYLCASSLVPRGGTDTQYFGPGTRLTVL.

The chain is built from TRBV27 and TRBJ2-5; possibly TRBD2 for D (5 bases). The germline V gene has CDR1 MNHEY and CDR2 SMNVEV (reference sequence). V was cut by 5 bases and J by 5 bases, with 18 bases left in between. The CDR3 is made up of 15 amino acids. The CDR3 nucleotides read TGTGCCAGCAGTCAACTATCCAGGACGGGGGAGACCCAGTACTTC. It translates to CASSQLSRTGETQYF.

The rearrangement joins TRBV14 to TRBJ1-2; 7 bases are a match to TRBD1. Germline CDR1 SGHDN, CDR2 FVKESK. This CDR3 has 13 amino acids. The V and J ends lost 1 base and 8 bases, in that order; junction bases with no gene match: 4. CDR3 DNA: TGTGCCAGCAGCCAAGGAGGGGGCGGCGGCTACACCTTC. It is translated as CASSQGGGGGYTF.

V is TRBV24-1 and J is TRBJ2-1; D is ambiguous. The CDR3 runs to 14 residues. Germline CDR1 KGHDR, CDR2 SFDVKD. Between the trimmed V and J ends, which lost 4 bases and 8 bases, there was a span of 14 bases. CDR3 DNA sequence: TGTGCCACCAGTGACTCAGATTGGTTGGATGAGCAGTTCTTC. Amino acid sequence: CATSDSDWLDEQFF.

The rearrangement uses TRBV19 and TRBJ2-2, with D tentatively TRBD1 (5 bases). Germline V gives CDR1 LNHDA, CDR2 SQIVND (reference sequence). CDR3 size: 15 residues. Trimming shortened V by 6 bases and J by 5 bases, and 16 bases separated the two germline ends. CDR3 sequence (DNA): TGTGCCAGTAGAGAAAAAGGGGATTGGACCGGGGAGCTGTTTTTT. It encodes CASREKGDWTGELFF.

The chain joins TRBV5-4 to TRBJ1-6; D perhaps matches TRBD1 (5 bases). There are 14 residues in the CDR3. The ends were cut back, 4 bases at V and 10 bases at J, with 15 bases in the middle. Germline V gene data show CDR1 as SGHNT and CDR2 as YYREEE (reference sequence). This chain's CDR3 is CASSPAGAQSPLHF. CDR3 bases: TGTGCCAGCAGCCCCGCTGGGGCGCAGTCACCCCTCCACTTT.